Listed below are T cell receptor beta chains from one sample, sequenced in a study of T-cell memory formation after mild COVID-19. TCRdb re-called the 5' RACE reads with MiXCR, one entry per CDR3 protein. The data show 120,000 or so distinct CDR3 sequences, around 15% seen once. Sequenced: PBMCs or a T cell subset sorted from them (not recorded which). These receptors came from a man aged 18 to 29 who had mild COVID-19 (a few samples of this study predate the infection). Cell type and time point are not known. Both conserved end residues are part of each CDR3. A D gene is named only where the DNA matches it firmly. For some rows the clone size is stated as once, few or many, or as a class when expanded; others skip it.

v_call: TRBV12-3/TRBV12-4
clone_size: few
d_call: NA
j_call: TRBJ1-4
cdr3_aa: CASSDNNEKLFF
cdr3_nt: TGTGCCAGCAGTGACAATAATGAAAAACTGTTTTTT

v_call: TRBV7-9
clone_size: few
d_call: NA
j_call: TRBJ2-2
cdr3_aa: CASSFQGPGELFF
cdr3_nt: TGTGCCAGCAGCTTCCAGGGCCCCGGGGAGCTGTTTTTT

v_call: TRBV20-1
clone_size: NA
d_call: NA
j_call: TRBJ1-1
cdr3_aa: CSARDTRDNTEAFF
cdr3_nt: TGCAGTGCTAGAGATACCCGGGATAACACTGAAGCTTTCTTT

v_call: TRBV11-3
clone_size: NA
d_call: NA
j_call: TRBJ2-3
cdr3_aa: CASSQGRGFADTQYF
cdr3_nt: TGTGCCAGCAGCCAAGGAAGGGGTTTCGCAGATACGCAGTATTTT

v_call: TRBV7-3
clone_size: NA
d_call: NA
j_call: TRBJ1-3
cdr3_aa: CASSLGPGDTIYF
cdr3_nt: TGTGCCAGCAGCTTAGGACCCGGGGACACCATATATTTT

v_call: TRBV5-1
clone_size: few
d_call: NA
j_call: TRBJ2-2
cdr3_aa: CASSLGRAAGELFF
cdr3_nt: TGCGCCAGCAGCTTGGGACGGGCAGCAGGGGAGCTGTTTTTT

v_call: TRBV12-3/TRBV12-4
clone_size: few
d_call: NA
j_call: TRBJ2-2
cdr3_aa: CASSREYTGELFF
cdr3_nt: TGTGCCAGCAGTCGCGAATACACCGGGGAGCTGTTTTTT

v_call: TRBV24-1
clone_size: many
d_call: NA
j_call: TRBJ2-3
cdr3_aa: CATSRGIGTDTQYF
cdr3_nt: TGTGCCACCAGTCGGGGGATCGGCACAGATACGCAGTATTTT

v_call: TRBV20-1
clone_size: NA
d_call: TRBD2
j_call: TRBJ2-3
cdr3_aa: CSAREAQRGSDTQYF
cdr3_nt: TGCAGTGCTAGAGAGGCCCAGCGGGGGTCAGATACGCAGTATTTT

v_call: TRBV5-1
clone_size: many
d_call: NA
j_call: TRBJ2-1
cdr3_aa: CASSIQGPRGDEQFF
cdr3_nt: TGCGCCAGCAGCATACAGGGGCCGCGGGGGGATGAGCAGTTCTTC

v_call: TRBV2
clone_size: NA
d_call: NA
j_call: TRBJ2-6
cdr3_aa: CASSGADSGANVLTF
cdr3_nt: TGTGCCAGCAGTGGGGCGGACTCTGGGGCCAACGTCCTGACTTTC

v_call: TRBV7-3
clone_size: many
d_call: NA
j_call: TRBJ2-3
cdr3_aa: CASSFGQHTDTQYF
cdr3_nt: TGTGCCAGCAGCTTTGGACAGCACACAGATACGCAGTATTTT

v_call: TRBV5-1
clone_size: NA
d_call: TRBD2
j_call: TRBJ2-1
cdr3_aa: CASSTGRLAGGVNEQFF
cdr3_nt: TGCGCCAGCAGCACCGGCAGACTAGCGGGGGGGGTAAATGAGCAGTTCTTC

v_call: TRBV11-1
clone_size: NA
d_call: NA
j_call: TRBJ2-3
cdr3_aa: CASSPWTTSTDTQYF
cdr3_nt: TGTGCCAGCAGCCCTTGGACAACTAGCACAGATACGCAGTATTTT

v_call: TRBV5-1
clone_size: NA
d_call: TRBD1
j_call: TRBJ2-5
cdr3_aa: CASSLPTGGNQETQYF
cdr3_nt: TGCGCCAGCAGCTTGCCAACAGGGGGTAACCAAGAGACCCAGTACTTC

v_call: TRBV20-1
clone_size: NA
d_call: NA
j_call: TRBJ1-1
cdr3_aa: CSARGVGGSTEAFF
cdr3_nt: TGCAGTGCTAGAGGGGTAGGGGGAAGCACTGAAGCTTTCTTT

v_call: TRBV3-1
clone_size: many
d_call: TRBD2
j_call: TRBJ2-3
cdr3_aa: CASSRSSGGRTDTQYF
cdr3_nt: TGTGCCAGCAGCCGATCTAGCGGGGGACGCACAGATACGCAGTATTTT

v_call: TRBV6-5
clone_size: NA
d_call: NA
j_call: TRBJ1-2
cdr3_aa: CASSYSKGSFGYTF
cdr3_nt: TGTGCCAGCAGTTACTCGAAAGGGTCCTTTGGCTACACCTTC

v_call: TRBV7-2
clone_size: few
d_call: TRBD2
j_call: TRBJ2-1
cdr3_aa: CASSLSVLAGGRDEQFF
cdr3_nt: TGTGCCAGCAGCTTATCAGTTCTAGCGGGGGGGCGCGATGAGCAGTTCTTC

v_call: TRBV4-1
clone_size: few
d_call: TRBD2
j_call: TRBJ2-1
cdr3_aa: CASSQDRWASGDNEQFF
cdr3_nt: TGCGCCAGCAGCCAAGATCGGTGGGCTAGCGGGGACAATGAGCAGTTCTTC

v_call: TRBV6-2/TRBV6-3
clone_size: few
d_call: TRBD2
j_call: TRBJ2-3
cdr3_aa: CASTVTSSTDTQYF
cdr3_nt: TGTGCCAGCACGGTGACTAGCAGCACAGATACGCAGTATTTT

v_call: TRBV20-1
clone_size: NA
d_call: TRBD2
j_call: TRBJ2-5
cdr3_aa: CSARAASGDQETQYF
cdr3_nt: TGCAGTGCTAGGGCAGCTAGCGGGGACCAAGAGACCCAGTACTTC

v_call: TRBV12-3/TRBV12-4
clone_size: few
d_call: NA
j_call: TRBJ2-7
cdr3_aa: CASSLARRDEQYF
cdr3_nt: TGTGCCAGCAGTTTAGCGCGGCGGGACGAGCAGTACTTC

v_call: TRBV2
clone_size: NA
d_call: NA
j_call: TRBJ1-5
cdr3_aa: CASSEFGRDNQPQHF
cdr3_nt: TGTGCCAGCAGTGAATTTGGACGGGACAATCAGCCCCAGCATTTT

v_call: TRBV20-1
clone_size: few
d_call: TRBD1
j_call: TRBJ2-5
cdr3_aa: CSARGQTYQETQYF
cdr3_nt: TGCAGTGCACGGGGACAGACGTACCAAGAGACCCAGTACTTC

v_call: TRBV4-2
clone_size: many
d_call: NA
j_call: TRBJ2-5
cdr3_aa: CASSPEGTQVAQYF
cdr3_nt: TGTGCCAGCAGCCCCGAGGGGACGCAGGTGGCCCAGTACTTC

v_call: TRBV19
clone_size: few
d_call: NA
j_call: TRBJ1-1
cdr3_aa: CASSAPGGVNTEAFF
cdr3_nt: TGTGCCAGTAGTGCCCCGGGGGGGGTGAACACTGAAGCTTTCTTT

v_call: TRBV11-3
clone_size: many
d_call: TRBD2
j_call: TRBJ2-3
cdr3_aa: CASSVGGTDTQYF
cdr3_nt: TGTGCCAGCAGCGTGGGGGGGACAGATACGCAGTATTTT

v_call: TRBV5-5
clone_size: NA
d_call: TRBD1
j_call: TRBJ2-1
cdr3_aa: CASSRDRVHNEQFF
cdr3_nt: TGTGCCAGCAGCCGGGACAGGGTCCACAATGAGCAGTTCTTC

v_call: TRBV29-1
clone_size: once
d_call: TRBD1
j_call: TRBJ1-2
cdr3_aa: CSVSKDRANYGYTF
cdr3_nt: TGCAGCGTTAGTAAGGACAGGGCGAACTATGGCTACACCTTC

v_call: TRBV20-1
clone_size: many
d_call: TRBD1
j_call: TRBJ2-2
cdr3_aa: CSARIPGQESTGELFF
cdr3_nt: TGCAGTGCTAGGATACCGGGACAGGAATCCACCGGGGAGCTGTTTTTT